This T cell receptor (beta chain) was documented in a study of beta chain features in type 1 diabetes. Study-level results: Moderately but significantly shorter TCRB CDR3s were found in Type 1 diabetes patients in all four CD4+ subsets.

Investigators reverse transcribed all isolated RNA, so they sequenced expressed TCRB transcripts. The table came from immunoSEQ multiplex PCR; TCRdb's copy has only in-frame clones and leaves some out. The data hold a few hundred thousand clones, with approximately 15% observed a single time. This clone was recorded a few times. The target antigen is unknown. There was one heparinised blood draw per donor, averaging about 100 mL. Using CD45RO/CCR7/CD25/CD127/CD95/CD27, CD4+ naive, central memory, regulatory and stem cell-like memory cells were sorted. The CDR3 is 16 amino acids. The germline V gene encodes CDR1 SGHNT and CDR2 YYREEE (reference sequence). V was trimmed by 4 bases and J by 0 bases, leaving 15 bases between them.

This rearrangement joins TRBV5-4 to TRBJ2-3; D is ambiguous. Sequenced input: naive CD4+ T cells from blood. The receptor was derived from a man aged 25-45 years with type 1 diabetes. CDR3 in amino acids: CASSLTTKSSTDTQYF. In DNA, the CDR3 is TGTGCCAGCAGCCTCACTACCAAATCTAGCACAGATACGCAGTATTTT. Full variable domain (outside the CDR3, taken from reference TRBV5-4 and TRBJ2-3): ETGVTQSPTHLIKTRGQQVTLRCSSQSGHNTVSWYQQALGQGPQFIFQYYREEENGRGNFPPRFSGLQFPNYSSELNVNALELDDSALYLCASSLTTKSSTDTQYFGPGTRLTVL.